This T cell receptor (beta chain) was identified during a study of control samples from healthy donors and cancer patients. This table comes from immunoSEQ multiplex PCR, and its TCRdb copy is limited to in-frame clones, with some not included. The profile shows about 35,000 clones, approximately 93% of them singletons. In its sample, this clone was seen once. This CDR3 is built from 16 residues. Germline CDR1 reads LGHNT; CDR2 reads FRNRAP. With 1 base removed from V and 3 bases from J, the gap between germline ends came to 13 bases. The specimen was PBMCs. This chain joins TRBV12-5 and TRBJ1-5; D is undetermined. The TCR originated in a man between 35 and 55 years old with colorectal cancer. The CDR3 protein is CASGLGSGSLNQPQHF. CDR3 coding DNA: TGTGCTAGTGGTTTGGGGTCGGGGTCCCTCAATCAGCCCCAGCATTTT.